Listed below are T cell receptor beta chains from one sample, sequenced in a study of T cells in Graves' hyperthyroidism and ophthalmopathy. TCRdb independently ran MiXCR on the multiplex PCR reads; one entry per CDR3 protein. The sample consists of 600,000 or so distinct CDR3 sequences, more than 13% of them appearing once. The specimen was blood. Every receptor here comes from a woman aged 18-30 years with Graves' ophthalmopathy. CDR3s include the opening cysteine and the closing phenylalanine or tryptophan. The order of the fields is D gene, V gene, J gene, clone size, CDR3 protein, CDR3 DNA. A D gene is named only where the DNA matches it firmly. The size field is filled for only some rows; it gives once, few, many or a size class.

-	TRBV12-3/TRBV12-4	TRBJ1-5	many	CASSRRASEQPQHF	TGTGCCAGCAGCCGTCGGGCTTCCGAACAGCCCCAGCATTTT
-	TRBV6-1	TRBJ1-1	-	CASSTEGTEAFF	TGTGCCAGCAGTACAGAGGGCACTGAAGCTTTCTTT
-	TRBV6-4	TRBJ2-7	many	CASRMGPGSTYEQYF	TGTGCCAGCAGGATGGGGCCGGGCAGTACCTACGAGCAGTACTTC
-	TRBV20-1	TRBJ2-1	many	CSARVPGRNNEQFF	TGCAGTGCTAGAGTACCGGGACGTAACAATGAGCAGTTCTTC
TRBD1	TRBV15	TRBJ2-7	-	CATSRDITGGSYEQYF	TGTGCCACCAGCAGAGATATCACAGGGGGGTCCTACGAGCAGTACTTC
TRBD2	TRBV11-1	TRBJ2-7	many	CASSSGLAGAKQYF	TGTGCCAGCAGTTCGGGACTAGCGGGAGCTAAGCAGTACTTC
TRBD1	TRBV11-2	TRBJ1-2	many	CASSFLGTGGGGYTF	TGTGCCAGCAGCTTCCTAGGGACAGGGGGAGGCGGCTACACCTTC
-	TRBV7-9	TRBJ2-1	many	CASSPPAGSGHNEQFF	TGTGCCAGCAGTCCCCCGGCGGGTAGCGGACACAATGAGCAGTTCTTC
-	TRBV28	TRBJ2-7	many	CASITRGARYEQYF	TGTGCCAGCATCACTCGGGGGGCGCGCTACGAGCAGTACTTC
-	TRBV12-3/TRBV12-4	TRBJ2-1	-	CASSFYRDEQFF	TGTGCCAGCAGTTTTTATCGGGATGAGCAGTTCTTC
-	TRBV11-2	TRBJ1-2	many	CASSLVKGSYGYTF	TGTGCCAGCAGCTTAGTGAAGGGGAGCTATGGCTACACCTTC
-	TRBV19	TRBJ1-1	many	CASSISDQNTEAFF	TGTGCCAGTAGTATATCCGACCAGAACACTGAAGCTTTCTTT